Presented here are 31 T cell receptor beta chains from one specimen sequenced in a study of neoadjuvant anti-PD-1 for oral cavity cancer (dated by TCRdb to about 2021). The method behind the library was the immunoSEQ multiplex PCR assay. The clones in this table, taken by TCRdb from immuneACCESS, are in-frame only. Not every clone is retained; where verified, under half of the shortfall comes from an unresolved V gene, and the cause of the rest is unknown. The sample includes approximately 21,000 clones, with 35% to 50% observed a single time. Clones ranked in the top ten supply under 50% of the sample. The sample's time point label, in plain terms: after neoadjuvant nivolumab, at surgical resection. The material was tumor tissue, obtained after nivolumab (anti-PD-1) treatment. These receptors were collected from a person between 40 and 80 years old with oral cavity squamous cell carcinoma.

V and J are TRBV7-8 and TRBJ2-2, with no clear D. The CDR3 consists of 15 residues. The V gene's germline CDR1 is SGHVS and CDR2 FQNEAQ. V lost 5 bases, J lost 4 bases, and 14 bases lay in between. The CDR3 region has the DNA TGTGCCAGCAGCCCCTTTGGGTCTCGCACCGGGGAGCTGTTTTTT. Its translation is CASSPFGSRTGELFF. Complete variable domain (other parts from reference TRBV7-8 and TRBJ2-2): GAGVSQSPRYKVAKRGQDVALRCDPISGHVSLFWYQQALGQGPEFLTYFQNEAQLDKSGLPSDRFFAERPEGSVSTLKIQRTQQEDSAVYLCASSPFGSRTGELFFGEGSRLTVL.

The gene calls are TRBV25-1 and TRBJ2-3, with 8 bases fitting TRBD2. There are 13 residues in the CDR3. Germline V gene lookup returns CDR1 MGHDK and CDR2 SYGVNS. With V trimmed by 2 bases and J by 7 bases, 2 bases remained unmatched. CDR3 in amino acids: CASSERGRYTQYF. CDR3 in DNA: TGTGCCAGCAGTGAACGCGGGAGGTATACGCAGTATTTT.

This clone was seen a handful of times. The gene calls are TRBV15 and TRBJ1-5; TRBD1 matches 10 bases. J lost 1 base, V lost 2 bases, and 2 bases had no gene match. Germline loops: CDR1 LNHNV, CDR2 YYDKDF (reference sequence). The CDR3 is made up of 16 amino acids. CDR3 coding DNA: TGTGCCACCAGCAGATCGGGACAGGGGAGCAATCAGCCCCAGCATTTT. It codes for CATSRSGQGSNQPQHF. The full variable domain, rest sourced from reference TRBV15 and TRBJ1-5, is DAMVIQNPRYQVTQFGKPVTLSCSQTLNHNVMYWYQQKSSQAPKLLFHYYDKDFNNEADTPDNFQSRRPNTSFCFLDIRSPGLGDTAMYLCATSRSGQGSNQPQHFGDGTRLSIL.

The chain has TRBV7-2 and TRBJ2-7; D gene ambiguous. Germline V gene data show CDR1 as SGHTA and CDR2 as FQGNSA. V was pared by 4 bases and J by 3 bases, with 4 bases between. The CDR3 has 11 amino acids. CDR3 residues: CASSSLYEQYF. For the CDR3, the DNA is TGTGCCAGCAGCTCCCTCTACGAGCAGTACTTC.

The chain recombines TRBV29-1 with TRBJ1-1; D possibly corresponds to TRBD1 (5 bases). V was trimmed by 1 base and J by 1 base, leaving 13 bases between them. CDR1 is SQVTM and CDR2 is ANQGSEA in the germline V gene. The CDR3 sequence is 15 residues long. CDR3 in DNA: TGCAGCGTTGAAGCGTGGGGCAGGGCGAACACTGAAGCTTTCTTT. It yields the protein CSVEAWGRANTEAFF.

This clone was seen only a few times. J is TRBJ2-2 and V is TRBV10-2; TRBD1 aligns across 9 bases. V dropped 6 bases and J dropped 1; count of bases not matched to a gene: 3. Per the germline V gene, CDR1 is WSHSY and CDR2 is SAAADI. This CDR3 region has 15 residues. The CDR3, as DNA: TGCGCCAGCAGGGGACAGGGCCGGAACACCGGGGAGCTGTTTTTT. The encoded protein is CASRGQGRNTGELFF.

This chain uses TRBV29-1 with TRBJ2-2; D unclear. Germline lookup yields CDR1 SQVTM and CDR2 ANQGSEA. The ends were cut back, 5 bases at V and 1 base at J, with 8 bases in the middle. The CDR3 is 13 amino acids. The CDR3 region is CSVWAVNTGELFF. The DNA of the CDR3 is TGCAGCGTTTGGGCGGTGAACACCGGGGAGCTGTTTTTT.

V and J are TRBV27 and TRBJ2-3, with 8 bases lining up with TRBD1. Unmatched junction bases numbered 7, after V lost 6 bases and J lost 5 bases. CDR1 and CDR2 (germline): MNHEY, SMNVEV (reference sequence). CDR3 length equals 14 residues. CDR3 sequence (DNA): TGTGCCAGCAGCCGGACAGGGTACCGAGATACGCAGTATTTT. This translates into CASSRTGYRDTQYF.

This clone was seen more than once but under ten times. The chain couples TRBV28 to TRBJ1-2; D is unresolved. Trimming stripped 3 bases from V and 8 bases from J, with 7 bases between. In germline, CDR1 is MDHEN, CDR2 SYDVKM. This CDR3 is 11 amino acids long. The CDR3, as DNA: TGTGCCAGCAGTTTTCACGAGGGCTACACCTTC. It translates to CASSFHEGYTF.

V is TRBV28 and J is TRBJ1-2; D is uncertain. This CDR3 is built from 15 residues. From germline, CDR1 is MDHEN and CDR2 SYDVKM. Trimming took 6 bases from V and 1 from J, leaving 15 bases between them. The CDR3 loop is CASSPLLFINYGYTF. The CDR3 DNA is TGTGCCAGCAGCCCGCTACTATTCATTAACTATGGCTACACCTTC.

The gene calls are TRBV28 and TRBJ1-2, with a possible D match to TRBD1 (5 bases). This CDR3 has 11 amino acids. Trimming removed 11 bases from V and 8 bases from J, with 15 bases in between. The germline V gene encodes CDR1 MDHEN and CDR2 SYDVKM. The chain's CDR3 is CAAVQGWGYTF. CDR3 nucleotide sequence: TGTGCCGCAGTCCAGGGTTGGGGCTACACCTTC.

The gene calls are TRBV7-2 and TRBJ2-7, with 11 bases identical to TRBD2. The CDR3 loop spans 18 amino acids. Germline CDR1 and CDR2: SGHTA and FQGNSA. The ends lost 0 bases at V and 6 bases at J; junction bases unmatched: 13. CDR3 DNA: TGTGCCAGCAGCTTAGCATCTCGGGGTAGCGGGGGGGCCGTCGAGCAGTACTTC. It translates to CASSLASRGSGGAVEQYF.

V usage is TRBV19 and J usage is TRBJ1-5; D possibly corresponds to TRBD1 (5 bases). The CDR3 is 15 amino acids. Per germline, CDR1 LNHDA and CDR2 SQIVND (reference sequence). The germline V and J ends were trimmed by 6 bases and 0 bases, with 12 bases remaining between them. In DNA form, the CDR3 reads TGTGCCAGTAGCGCACAGGTTTATAGCAATCAGCCCCAGCATTTT. It is translated as CASSAQVYSNQPQHF. Full variable domain (remainder filled in from reference TRBV19 and TRBJ1-5): DGGITQSPKYLFRKEGQNVTLSCEQNLNHDAMYWYRQDPGQGLRLIYYSQIVNDFQKGDIAEGYSVSREKKESFPLTVTSAQKNPTAFYLCASSAQVYSNQPQHFGDGTRLSIL.

The chain is built from TRBV14 and TRBJ1-2; D not resolved. Trimming removed 1 base at V and 0 bases at J, with 3 bases between. Germline V gives CDR1 SGHDN, CDR2 FVKESK. The CDR3 contains 13 residues. DNA for the CDR3: TGTGCCAGCAGCCAAGCCCCTAACTATGGCTACACCTTC. It encodes CASSQAPNYGYTF.

The chain employs TRBV19 and TRBJ1-3; D gene unclear. Looked up from germline, CDR1 is LNHDA and CDR2 is SQIVND (reference sequence). V lost 3 bases and J 0 bases, leaving 15 bases between the germline ends. This CDR3 has 17 residues. The CDR3 region is CASSMEGRLLSGNTIYF. The CDR3 DNA follows: TGTGCCAGTAGTATGGAAGGCCGCCTACTCTCTGGAAACACCATATATTTT.

The chain has TRBV7-2 and TRBJ2-2; 11 bases are shared with TRBD2. Germline V lookup: CDR1 SGHTA, CDR2 FQGNSA. This CDR3 is 16 amino acids long. With V trimmed by 4 bases and J by 3 bases, 4 bases remained unmatched. Here the CDR3 DNA reads TGTGCCAGCAGCTCACGGACTAGCGGGTACACCGGGGAGCTGTTTTTT. Protein sequence: CASSSRTSGYTGELFF. Looking up the rest from reference TRBV7-2 and TRBJ2-2 gives the full variable domain: GAGVSQSPSNKVTEKGKDVELRCDPISGHTALYWYRQSLGQGLEFLIYFQGNSAPDKSGLPSDRFSAERTGGSVSTLTIQRTQQEDSAVYLCASSSRTSGYTGELFFGEGSRLTVL.

This rearrangement joins TRBV9 to TRBJ2-1, with 11 bases identical to TRBD2. The ends lost 0 bases at V and 6 bases at J; junction bases unmatched: 8. Germline CDR1 and CDR2: SGDLS and YYNGEE. The CDR3 has 17 amino acids. The CDR3, as DNA: TGTGCCAGCAGCGTAGCTCTAGCGGGGGGCCACCCCAATGAGCAGTTCTTC. Translated, it gives CASSVALAGGHPNEQFF.

This chain uses TRBV7-2 with TRBJ2-5; no reliable D call. Germline lookup yields CDR1 SGHTA and CDR2 FQGNSA. This CDR3 region has 13 residues. V lost 5 bases and J lost 1, with 8 bases in between. CDR3 bases: TGTGCCAGCAGCCCCTTGACCCAAGAGACCCAGTACTTC. This gives the protein CASSPLTQETQYF.

This clone was recorded once. V usage is TRBV6-5 and J usage is TRBJ1-5; weak D call: TRBD1 (6 bases). With 0 bases removed from V and 4 bases from J, the gap between germline ends came to 7 bases. This CDR3 comprises 14 residues. In germline, CDR1 is MNHEY, CDR2 SVGAGI. CDR3 region: CASSYSQGNQPQHF. The CDR3 bases are TGTGCCAGCAGTTACTCCCAGGGGAATCAGCCCCAGCATTTT.

The gene calls are TRBV29-1 and TRBJ2-6, with 7 bases matching TRBD2. CDR1 SQVTM and CDR2 ANQGSEA come from the germline V gene. With V trimmed by 2 bases and J by 0 bases, 4 bases remained unmatched. The CDR3 covers 16 residues. CDR3 sequence reads: CSVERRGSSGANVLTF. In nucleotides, the CDR3 is TGCAGCGTTGAACGGCGGGGGAGCTCTGGGGCCAACGTCCTGACTTTC. Based on the CDR3 plus reference TRBV29-1 and TRBJ2-6, the full variable domain is SAVISQKPSRDICQRGTSLTIQCQVDSQVTMMFWYRQQPGQSLTLIATANQGSEATYESGFVIDKFPISRPNLTFSTLTVSNMSPEDSSIYLCSVERRGSSGANVLTFGAGSRLTVL.

In DNA form, the CDR3 reads TGTGCCAGCAGCCCCGAGGGGGTACAGGGGGCAAGGGAGACCCAGTACTTC. Translating gives CASSPEGVQGARETQYF. The J gene is TRBJ2-5, the V gene TRBV7-4; 9 bases map to TRBD1. This CDR3 comprises 17 residues. Germline V gives CDR1 SGHVT, CDR2 SQSDAQ. J lost 5 bases, V lost 5 bases, and 15 bases had no gene match. Full variable domain (rest looked up from reference TRBV7-4 and TRBJ2-5): GAGVSQSPRYKVAKRGRDVALRCDSISGHVTLYWYRQTLGQGSEVLTYSQSDAQRDKSGRPSGRFSAERPERSVSTLKIQRTEQGDSAVYLCASSPEGVQGARETQYFGPGTRLLVL.

The chain links TRBV30 to TRBJ2-7; the D is unclear. Germline CDR1 and CDR2: GTSNPN and SVGIG (reference sequence). V was pared by 0 bases and J by 2 bases, with 11 bases between. This CDR3 contains 14 residues. The CDR3 loop is CAWSVLGRAYEQYF. CDR3 coding DNA: TGTGCCTGGAGTGTACTGGGCAGAGCCTACGAGCAGTACTTC.

The chain uses TRBV6-4 and TRBJ2-3; 10 bases align to TRBD2. This CDR3 is 14 amino acids long. The V and J ends lost 2 bases and 6 bases, in that order; junction bases with no gene match: 2. Per germline, CDR1 MRHNA and CDR2 SNTAGT. The CDR3 DNA reads as TGTGCCAGCAGTGACGGGACTAGCGCTGATACGCAGTATTTT. Protein product: CASSDGTSADTQYF.

This clone was found a few times. This chain uses TRBV7-9 with TRBJ1-1, with D perhaps matching TRBD1 (5 bases). Germline loops: CDR1 SEHNR, CDR2 FQNEAQ (reference sequence). This CDR3 has 15 amino acids. Trimming cost V 2 bases and J 1 base, with 11 bases left between them. The CDR3 spells CASSLSLGGNTEAFF. Written as DNA, the CDR3 is TGTGCCAGCAGCTTATCGCTCGGGGGGAACACTGAAGCTTTCTTT.

This clone showed up just a few times. The chain recombines TRBV10-3 with TRBJ2-3; 10 positions match TRBD1. Germline V gene data show CDR1 as ENHRY and CDR2 as SYGVKD. Unmatched junction bases numbered 3, after V lost 8 bases and J lost 4 bases. The CDR3 length is 13 residues. In DNA, the CDR3 is TGTGCCATCCTGGGACAGGGGTCAGATACGCAGTATTTT. Encoded protein: CAILGQGSDTQYF.

The rearrangement links TRBV7-2 to TRBJ2-5; D is perhaps TRBD2 (6 bases). CDR1 SGHTA and CDR2 FQGNSA come from the germline V gene. The length of the CDR3 is 15 residues. The V gene lost 3 bases and the J gene lost 4 bases, with 15 bases spanning the gap. The chain's CDR3 is CASSFSPTSRETQYF. DNA for the CDR3: TGTGCCAGCAGCTTTAGCCCCACTAGCAGAGAGACCCAGTACTTC.

This clone was seen a handful of times. The gene calls are TRBV7-2 and TRBJ2-3, with D perhaps assigned TRBD1 or TRBD2 (5 bases each). This CDR3 has 15 residues. CDR1 and CDR2 (germline): SGHTA, FQGNSA. V lost 1 base and J 6 bases, leaving 14 bases between the germline ends. The CDR3 protein is CASSLDRDLGDTQYF. In nucleotides, the CDR3 is TGTGCCAGCAGCTTAGACCGGGACCTAGGGGATACGCAGTATTTT. Full variable domain (outside the CDR3, taken from reference TRBV7-2 and TRBJ2-3): GAGVSQSPSNKVTEKGKDVELRCDPISGHTALYWYRQSLGQGLEFLIYFQGNSAPDKSGLPSDRFSAERTGGSVSTLTIQRTQQEDSAVYLCASSLDRDLGDTQYFGPGTRLTVL.

This clone came up a few times. The genes are TRBV7-2 and TRBJ2-3, with TRBD2 matching 8 bases. The V and J ends lost 10 bases and 1 base, in that order; junction bases with no gene match: 16. Per germline, CDR1 SGHTA and CDR2 FQGNSA. This CDR3 is built from 17 residues. CDR3 nucleotides: TGTGCCACTAGCGCGACCGGGCGGGGGGTTGGCACAGATACGCAGTATTTT. Its protein product is CATSATGRGVGTDTQYF.

In this sample, this clone turned up a few times. CDR3 nucleotides: TGTGCCAGCAGCTTGGAGACAGGAGCTAATGAAAAACTGTTTTTT. Translation gives CASSLETGANEKLFF. V usage is TRBV5-4 and J usage is TRBJ1-4, with a possible D match to TRBD1 (6 bases). V lost 0 bases to trimming and J lost 3 bases, with 9 bases between them. The CDR3 contains 15 residues. Germline lookup yields CDR1 SGHNT and CDR2 YYREEE (reference sequence).

The chain employs TRBV7-8 and TRBJ1-2; possibly TRBD1 for D (6 bases). Germline values: CDR1 SGHVS, CDR2 FQNEAQ. The CDR3 has 14 residues. Trimming pared 3 bases from V and 3 bases from J, leaving 11 bases between. CDR3 protein: CASSFEGGDYGYTF. CDR3 DNA: TGTGCCAGCAGCTTTGAGGGGGGGGACTATGGCTACACCTTC.

This clone was found once. J is TRBJ2-1 and V is TRBV5-4; D ambiguous. This CDR3 region has 14 residues. The germline gives CDR1 SGHNT, CDR2 YYREEE (reference sequence). V dropped 0 bases and J dropped 6 bases, with 10 bases sitting between them. CDR3 sequence: CASSLDNPSNEQFF. The CDR3 region has the DNA TGTGCCAGCAGCTTGGATAATCCCTCCAATGAGCAGTTCTTC.